This TCR beta chain was sequenced during a study of shared clonotypes between healthy human individuals. Broader study findings: Naive CD4 clonotypes overlapped across a handful of donors at around 4.8%.

Germline V gene lookup returns CDR1 MDHEN and CDR2 SYDVKM. The CDR3 totals 21 residues. Deletions cut 3 bases from V and 7 bases from J, with 34 bases between. Comments on this clone: Its target is unknown.

Here immunoSEQ multiplex PCR was the method, and the copy in TCRdb shows in-frame clones only, minus some. This table has 300,000 to 350,000 clones, roughly 70% appearing once. This TCR derives from a man aged 30 to 45 in good health. The sequenced material came from memory CD4+ T cells sorted from blood. The sample's subset: CD45RA-negative fraction. The chain uses TRBV28 and TRBJ2-1, with D tentatively TRBD2 (7 bases). CDR3 sequence (DNA): TGTGCCAGCAGTTTTAAGCGGGGCACGCCGGGACACGGAGCGGGTGAGAATGAGCAGTTCTTC. As protein: CASSFKRGTPGHGAGENEQFF.